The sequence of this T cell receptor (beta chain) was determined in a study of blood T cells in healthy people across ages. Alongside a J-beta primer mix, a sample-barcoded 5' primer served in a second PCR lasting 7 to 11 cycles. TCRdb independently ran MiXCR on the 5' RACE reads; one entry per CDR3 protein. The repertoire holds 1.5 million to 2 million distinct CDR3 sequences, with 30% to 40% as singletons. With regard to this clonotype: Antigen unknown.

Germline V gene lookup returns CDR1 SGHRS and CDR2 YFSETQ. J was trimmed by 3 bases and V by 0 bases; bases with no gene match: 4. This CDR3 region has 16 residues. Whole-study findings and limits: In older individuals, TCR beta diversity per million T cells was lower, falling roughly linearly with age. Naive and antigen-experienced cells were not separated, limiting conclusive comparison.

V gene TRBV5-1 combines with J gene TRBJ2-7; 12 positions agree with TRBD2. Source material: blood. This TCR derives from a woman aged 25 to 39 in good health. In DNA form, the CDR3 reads TGCGCCAGCAGCTTGGAACAACTAGCGGGAGGCTACGAGCAGTACTTC. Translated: CASSLEQLAGGYEQYF.